Listed below are T cell receptor beta chains from one sample, sequenced in a study of blood T cell repertoires in COVID-19. Here immunoSEQ multiplex PCR was the method, and the copy in TCRdb shows in-frame clones only, minus some. The top ten hold about 6.6% of the sample, which has some 99,000 clones, around 82% seen once. Source material: peripheral blood. Receptor source: a woman in her forties or fifties with acute or convalescent COVID-19. Both conserved end residues are part of each CDR3. D genes are given only for firm matches. For some rows the clone size is stated as once, few or many, or as a class when expanded; others skip it.

D | J | V | length | size | DNA | CDR3
TRBD1 | TRBJ2-4 | TRBV5-1 | 14 | - | TGCGCCAGCAGCTTGGAGGGGGCAGGAAACATTCAGTACTTC | CASSLEGAGNIQYF
- | TRBJ1-2 | TRBV6-5 | 12 | - | TGTGCCAGCAGTTTTACAGGGAATGGCTACACCTTC | CASSFTGNGYTF
- | TRBJ2-2 | TRBV27 | 17 | - | TGTGCCAGCAGTCTCCACAGGCCCCGTACGAACACCGGGGAGCTGTTTTTT | CASSLHRPRTNTGELFF
- | TRBJ1-4 | TRBV4-1 | 17 | - | TGCGCCAGCAGCCCCTTTAGAGGGAATCAACTGAATGAAAAACTGTTTTTT | CASSPFRGNQLNEKLFF
- | TRBJ1-1 | TRBV5-1 | 14 | - | TGCGCCAGCAGCTTTGGCAGGGGACCAACTGAAGCTTTCTTT | CASSFGRGPTEAFF
- | TRBJ2-1 | TRBV10-3 | 13 | - | TGTGCCATCAGTGACCTTCAGGGTTCGAGACAGTTCTTC | CAISDLQGSRQFF
- | TRBJ2-1 | TRBV3-1/TRBV3-2 | 15 | - | TGTGCCAGCAGACCCCGCGACAGTGCCGCCAATGAGCAGTTCTTC | CASRPRDSAANEQFF
- | TRBJ2-3 | TRBV6-5 | 12 | once | TGTGCCAGCAGTACAGGAGCAGATACGCAGTATTTT | CASSTGADTQYF
- | TRBJ2-3 | TRBV5-1 | 14 | - | TGCGCCAGCAGCTTGCAGGGCCCATCAGATACGCAGTATTTT | CASSLQGPSDTQYF
TRBD2 | TRBJ2-3 | TRBV27 | 15 | - | TGTGCCAGCAGTTTGGTCGGGGGGGCCTCAGATACGCAGTATTTT | CASSLVGGASDTQYF
- | TRBJ1-2 | TRBV6-5 | 15 | - | TGTGCCAGCAGCCGGACCCTGACAGCTTCGTATGGCTACACCTTC | CASSRTLTASYGYTF
- | TRBJ2-7 | TRBV7-9 | 15 | - | TGTGCCAGCAGCTTAGGTGGAGGGGGCCCCTACGAGCAGTACTTC | CASSLGGGGPYEQYF
- | TRBJ1-3 | TRBV6-1 | 14 | - | TGTGCCACTTCGGGGGGGGGCGCTGGAAACACCATATATTTT | CATSGGGAGNTIYF
- | TRBJ1-1 | TRBV5-1 | 13 | - | TGCGCCAGCAGCTTGGCTCCGAACACTGAAGCTTTCTTT | CASSLAPNTEAFF
- | TRBJ1-1 | TRBV5-5 | 14 | - | TGTGCCAGCAGCTTCCGGCAGGGAGGCACTGAAGCTTTCTTT | CASSFRQGGTEAFF
TRBD1 | TRBJ1-2 | TRBV9 | 14 | - | TGTGCCAGCAGCCTGGGACAGGGGAACTATGGCTACACCTTC | CASSLGQGNYGYTF
TRBD2 | TRBJ2-3 | TRBV27 | 18 | - | TGTGCCAGCAGCGTCCCGGGACTAGCGGGTAGGGGCGCAGATACGCAGTATTTT | CASSVPGLAGRGADTQYF
- | TRBJ2-6 | TRBV2 | 16 | - | TGTGCCAGCAGTGAACGGTCAGGGTTTGGGGCCAACGTCCTGACTTTC | CASSERSGFGANVLTF
- | TRBJ1-2 | TRBV24-1 | 14 | - | TGTGCCACCAGTGATTCAAATCAACGGTTCGGCTACACCTTC | CATSDSNQRFGYTF
- | TRBJ1-5 | TRBV6-5 | 12 | - | TGTGCCAGCACCGACAGAGATCAGCCCCAGCATTTT | CASTDRDQPQHF
- | TRBJ2-1 | TRBV5-1 | 14 | - | TGCGCCAGCAGCTCCTCGAGCTCCTACAATGAGCAGTTCTTC | CASSSSSSYNEQFF
- | TRBJ1-1 | TRBV6-5 | 14 | - | TGTGCCAGCAGTTATTTTGGTGGGCGAACTGAAGCTTTCTTT | CASSYFGGRTEAFF
- | TRBJ1-4 | TRBV7-8 | 15 | - | TGTGCCAGCAGCCGTTACAGTGCAACTAATGAAAAACTGTTTTTT | CASSRYSATNEKLFF
- | TRBJ1-5 | TRBV3-1/TRBV3-2 | 14 | - | TGTGCCAGCAGCCAGAGACAGATCAATCAGCCCCAGCATTTT | CASSQRQINQPQHF
- | TRBJ1-1 | TRBV18 | 13 | - | TGTGCCAGTTACGGACAGCAGAACACTGAAGCTTTCTTT | CASYGQQNTEAFF
TRBD1 | TRBJ1-1 | TRBV6-5 | 14 | - | TGTGCCAGCAGTTATACAGGGGTAGGCACTGAAGCTTTCTTT | CASSYTGVGTEAFF
- | TRBJ1-5 | TRBV30 | 14 | - | TGTGCCTGGAGTGTCAGGGCAAGCAATCAGCCCCAGCATTTT | CAWSVRASNQPQHF
- | TRBJ1-2 | TRBV3-1/TRBV3-2 | 14 | - | TGTGCCAGCAGCTACGGGATATCCAGCACGGGCTACACCTTC | CASSYGISSTGYTF
- | TRBJ2-7 | TRBV2 | 13 | - | TGTGCCAGCCTTGACTATCTGTCCTACGAGCAGTACTTC | CASLDYLSYEQYF